This T cell receptor (beta chain) originates from a study of OX40 agonist ivuxolimab in advanced cancers. Describing the broader study: Ivuxolimab was an agonistic, fully human IgG2 monoclonal antibody directed against OX40 (CD134), a costimulatory receptor. Of the roughly 54 dose-escalation patients, hepatocellular carcinoma was present in approximately 20, melanoma in roughly 15, renal cell carcinoma in 9 and head and neck cancer in 9. The dose-escalation cohort was around 83% male with a mean age of approximately 59 years, ranging from roughly 23 to 85. The point of sequencing TCRbeta in the periphery was to test whether ivuxolimab changed TCR sequence diversity and drove clonal T-cell expansion. Intravenous ivuxolimab was administered to patients every 2 weeks at six dose levels: 0.01, 0.1, 0.3, 1.5, 3 and 10 mg/kg. Prior anti-PD-1, anti-PD-L1 or anti-CTLA-4 therapy was permitted, and approximately 41% of dose-escalation patients had received checkpoint inhibitors. Partial responses occurred in three dose-escalation patients: two with cutaneous melanoma and one with hepatocellular carcinoma. The paper reports the monotherapy dose-escalation portion (N of about 50 patients) of the phase I ivuxolimab trial.

Summary of the overall study and its limitations: After ivuxolimab, more expanded clones were found on average in CD8+ T cells than in CD4+ T cells. The antigen specificity of the clonally expanded peripheral T cells was not determined. In the 0.1-3.0 mg/kg groups, partial responders had among the lowest normalized peripheral clonal expansion, particularly in CD8+ T cells. Low levels of normalized T-cell clonal expansion were also seen in some patients who did not respond. Clonal expansion of both CD4+ and CD8+ blood T cells was observed from baseline to week 6 at doses 0.1 to 3.0 mg/kg.

For sequencing of the TCRbeta CDR3 region, genomic DNA was extracted from the sorted cells. TCRbeta CDR3 regions were sequenced using the immunoSEQ Assay. TCRdb's version of the immuneACCESS table is confined to in-frame rearrangements and falls short of the full clone set. An unresolved V gene accounts for under half of the shortfall where checked; the remainder is of unknown origin. This sample is represented by 30,000 to 35,000 clones; under 90% of them were singletons. Over 1.1% of the sample is taken by the ten largest. Ends trimmed: V by 4 bases, J by 1 base; bases unmatched to a gene: 3. The CDR3 measures 16 amino acids from cysteine to phenylalanine. The kept DNA is CDR3 alone, 48 bases in frame from the first base. Per the germline V gene (reference sequence), LNHDA is the CDR1 and SQIVND is the CDR2. Patients with a history of autoimmune disease or receiving systemic immunosuppression were excluded from the trial. In every dose cohort, peripheral blood was drawn for TCR sequencing at baseline, cycle 4 day 1, and cycle 7 day 1. Samples were obtained from an open-label, multicenter, first-in-human phase I dose-escalation trial of ivuxolimab. Adults with locally advanced or metastatic head and neck squamous cell, hepatocellular, melanoma or renal cell carcinoma were enrolled in the trial. Before TCR sequencing, CD4+ T cells and CD8+ T cells were sorted from peripheral blood as separate populations.

About this clone itself: Its target antigen remains unknown. Base qualities were left out, and no much larger clone turns up one base away.

The sequence came from an adult with an advanced solid tumor such as melanoma, head and neck, liver or kidney cancer. Recombination linked TRBV19 to TRBJ2-3; TRBD2 aligns with 12 central bases. Sequencing was performed on CD4+ or CD8+ T cells sorted from blood, taken in a trial of the OX40 agonist ivuxolimab. The bases read TGTGCCAGTAGTAGGTGGACTAGCGGGGGCACAGATACGCAGTATTTT. Translation gives CASSRWTSGGTDTQYF. Here the CDR3 is joined to the reference TRBV19 and TRBJ2-3 genes, and the full variable domain is: DGGITQSPKYLFRKEGQNVTLSCEQNLNHDAMYWYRQDPGQGLRLIYYSQIVNDFQKGDIAEGYSVSREKKESFPLTVTSAQKNPTAFYLCASSRWTSGGTDTQYFGPGTRLTVL.